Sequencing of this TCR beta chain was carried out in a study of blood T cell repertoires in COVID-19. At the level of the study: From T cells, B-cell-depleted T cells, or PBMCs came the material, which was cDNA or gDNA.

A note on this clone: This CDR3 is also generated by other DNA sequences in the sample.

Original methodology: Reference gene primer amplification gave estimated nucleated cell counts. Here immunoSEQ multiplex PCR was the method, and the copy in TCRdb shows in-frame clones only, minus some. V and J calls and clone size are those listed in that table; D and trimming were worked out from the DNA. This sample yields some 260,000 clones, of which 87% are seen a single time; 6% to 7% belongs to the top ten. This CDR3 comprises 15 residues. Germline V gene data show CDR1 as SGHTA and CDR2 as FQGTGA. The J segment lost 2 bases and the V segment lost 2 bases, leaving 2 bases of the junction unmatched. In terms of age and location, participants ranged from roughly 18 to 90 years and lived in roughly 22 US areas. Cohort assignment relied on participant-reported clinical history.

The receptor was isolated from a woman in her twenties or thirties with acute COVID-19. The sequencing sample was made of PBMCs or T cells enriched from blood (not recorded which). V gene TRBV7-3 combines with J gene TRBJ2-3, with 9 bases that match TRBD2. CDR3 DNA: TGTGCCAGCAGCTTAGCGGGAGGGTCCACAGATACGCAGTATTTT. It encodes CASSLAGGSTDTQYF.